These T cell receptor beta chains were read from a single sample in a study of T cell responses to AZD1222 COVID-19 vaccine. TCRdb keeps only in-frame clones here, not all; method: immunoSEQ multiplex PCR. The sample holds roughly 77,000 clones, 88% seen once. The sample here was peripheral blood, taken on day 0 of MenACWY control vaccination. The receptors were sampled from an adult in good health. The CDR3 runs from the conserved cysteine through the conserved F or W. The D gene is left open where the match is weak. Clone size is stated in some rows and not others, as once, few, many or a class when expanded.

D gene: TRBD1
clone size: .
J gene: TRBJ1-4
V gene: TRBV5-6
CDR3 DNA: TGTGCCAGCCTCGCTTGGGGGACAGCCGTTAATGAAAAACTGTTTTTT
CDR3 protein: CASLAWGTAVNEKLFF

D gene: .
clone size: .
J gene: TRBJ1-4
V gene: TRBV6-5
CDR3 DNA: TGTGCCAGCAGGGGGGCGGTTAATGAAAAACTGTTTTTT
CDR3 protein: CASRGAVNEKLFF

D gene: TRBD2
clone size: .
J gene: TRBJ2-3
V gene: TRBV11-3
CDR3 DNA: TGTGCCAGCAGCACCGGGACTAGCGGGGGACCAGATACGCAGTATTTT
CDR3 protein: CASSTGTSGGPDTQYF

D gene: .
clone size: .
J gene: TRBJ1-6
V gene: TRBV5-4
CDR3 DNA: TGTGCCAGCAGCTTGGAGGGTGGGCCTCTGGATTCACCCCTCCACTTT
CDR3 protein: CASSLEGGPLDSPLHF

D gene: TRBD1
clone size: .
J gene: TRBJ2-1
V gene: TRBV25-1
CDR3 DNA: TGTGCCAGCAGTGACTGGGACAGGGGGCACAATGAGCAGTTCTTC
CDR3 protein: CASSDWDRGHNEQFF

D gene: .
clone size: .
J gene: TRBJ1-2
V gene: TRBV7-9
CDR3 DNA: TGTGCCAGCAGCCGTTCCCCAATGATTACCGCTCCCTATCGGGGCTACACCTTC
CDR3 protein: CASSRSPMITAPYRGYTF

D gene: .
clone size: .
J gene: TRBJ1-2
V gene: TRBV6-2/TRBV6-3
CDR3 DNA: TGTGCCAGCAGTTACGACGGAGATGGCTACACCTTC
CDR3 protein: CASSYDGDGYTF

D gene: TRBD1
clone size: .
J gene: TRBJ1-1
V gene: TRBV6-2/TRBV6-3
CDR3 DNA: TGTGCCAGCAGCACAGACATGACGACAGGGCGGAACACTGAAGCTTTCTTT
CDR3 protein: CASSTDMTTGRNTEAFF

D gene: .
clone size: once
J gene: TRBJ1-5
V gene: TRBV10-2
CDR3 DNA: TGCGCCAGCAGTGCTGGCAGGGAGAGACAGCCCCAGCATTTT
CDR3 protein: CASSAGRERQPQHF

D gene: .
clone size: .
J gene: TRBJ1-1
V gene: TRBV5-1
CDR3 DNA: TGCGCCAGCAGCTTGCTGGGTCACACTGAAGCTTTCTTT
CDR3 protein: CASSLLGHTEAFF

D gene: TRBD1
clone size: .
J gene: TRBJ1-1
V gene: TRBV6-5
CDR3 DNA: TGTGCCAGCAGTTACGGGACAGCTACGAACACTGAAGCTTTCTTT
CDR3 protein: CASSYGTATNTEAFF

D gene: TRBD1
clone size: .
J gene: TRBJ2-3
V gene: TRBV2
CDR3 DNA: TGTGCCAGCAGTAAAGGACAGGGAGCTTTCACAGATACGCAGTATTTT
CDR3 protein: CASSKGQGAFTDTQYF

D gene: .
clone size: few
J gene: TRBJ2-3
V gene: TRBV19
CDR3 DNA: TGTGCCAGTAGTATGACAGGAGTAGATACGCAGTATTTT
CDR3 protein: CASSMTGVDTQYF

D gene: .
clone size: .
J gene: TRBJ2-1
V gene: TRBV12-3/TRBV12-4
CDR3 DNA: TGTGCCAGCAGTCCCGTTAAGAATGAGCAGTTCTTC
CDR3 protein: CASSPVKNEQFF

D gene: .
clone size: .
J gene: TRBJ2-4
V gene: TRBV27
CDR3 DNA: TGTGCCAGCAAACCGCTAGCCAAAAACATTCAGTACTTC
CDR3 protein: CASKPLAKNIQYF

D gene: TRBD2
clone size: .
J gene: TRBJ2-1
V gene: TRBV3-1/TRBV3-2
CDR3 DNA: TGTGCCAGCAGCCCGGGGGGACTAAGCTCCTACAATGAGCAGTTCTTC
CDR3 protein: CASSPGGLSSYNEQFF

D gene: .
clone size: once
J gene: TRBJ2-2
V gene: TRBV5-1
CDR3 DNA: TGCGCCAGCAGCTCAAGATCCGACAGCACCGGGGAGCTGTTTTTT
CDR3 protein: CASSSRSDSTGELFF

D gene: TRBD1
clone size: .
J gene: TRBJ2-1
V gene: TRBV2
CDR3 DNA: TGTGCCAGCAGTGAGGAGGAGAGGTCCCTCACAGGGGCCCCTTACAATGAGCAGTTCTTC
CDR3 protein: CASSEEERSLTGAPYNEQFF

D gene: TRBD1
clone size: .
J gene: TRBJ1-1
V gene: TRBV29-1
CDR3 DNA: TGCAGCGTGACAGGGGGCTACACTGAAGCTTTCTTT
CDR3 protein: CSVTGGYTEAFF

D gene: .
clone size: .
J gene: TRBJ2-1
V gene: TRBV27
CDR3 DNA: TGTGCCAGCAGTTTATCGACAGGTTCCAATGAGCAGTTCTTC
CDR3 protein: CASSLSTGSNEQFF

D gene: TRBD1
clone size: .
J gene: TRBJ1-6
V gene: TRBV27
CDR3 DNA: TGTGCCAGCAGTTTCAGGGACAGGAGATCTGGCACCCTCCACTTT
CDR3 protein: CASSFRDRRSGTLHF

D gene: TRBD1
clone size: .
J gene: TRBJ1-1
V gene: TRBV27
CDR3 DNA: TGTGCCAGCAGTTGGAAGACAGGGGCGGGAACTGAAGCTTTCTTT
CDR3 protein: CASSWKTGAGTEAFF

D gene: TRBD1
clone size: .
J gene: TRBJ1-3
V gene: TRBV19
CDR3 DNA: TGTGCCAGGGCTCCAGGGGGCTTCGACTCAAACACCATATATTTT
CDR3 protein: CARAPGGFDSNTIYF

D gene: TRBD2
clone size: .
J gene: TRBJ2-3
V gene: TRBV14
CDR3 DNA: TGTGCCAGCAGCCAACTAGCGGGCCCTAGCACAGATACGCAGTATTTT
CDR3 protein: CASSQLAGPSTDTQYF

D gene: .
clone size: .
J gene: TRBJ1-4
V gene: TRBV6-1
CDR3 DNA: TGTGCCAGCAGTGAAAGGGGGGCAACTAATGAAAAACTGTTTTTT
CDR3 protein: CASSERGATNEKLFF

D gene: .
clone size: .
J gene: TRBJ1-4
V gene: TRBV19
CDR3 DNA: TGTGCCAGTAGTCGGGCAGGACCTAATGAAAAACTGTTTTTT
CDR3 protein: CASSRAGPNEKLFF

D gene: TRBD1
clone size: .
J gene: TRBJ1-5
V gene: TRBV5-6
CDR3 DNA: TGTGCCAGCAGCTTGGTAGACAGGGACAATCAGCCCCAGCATTTT
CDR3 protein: CASSLVDRDNQPQHF

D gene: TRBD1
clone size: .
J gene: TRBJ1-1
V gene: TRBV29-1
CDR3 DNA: TGCAGCGTCGACAGGGGAGGAACTGAAGCTTTCTTT
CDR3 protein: CSVDRGGTEAFF

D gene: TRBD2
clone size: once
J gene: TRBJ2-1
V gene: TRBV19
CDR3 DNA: TGTGCCAGTAGAGGGCTAGCGGGTTTTAATGAGCAGTTCTTC
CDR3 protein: CASRGLAGFNEQFF